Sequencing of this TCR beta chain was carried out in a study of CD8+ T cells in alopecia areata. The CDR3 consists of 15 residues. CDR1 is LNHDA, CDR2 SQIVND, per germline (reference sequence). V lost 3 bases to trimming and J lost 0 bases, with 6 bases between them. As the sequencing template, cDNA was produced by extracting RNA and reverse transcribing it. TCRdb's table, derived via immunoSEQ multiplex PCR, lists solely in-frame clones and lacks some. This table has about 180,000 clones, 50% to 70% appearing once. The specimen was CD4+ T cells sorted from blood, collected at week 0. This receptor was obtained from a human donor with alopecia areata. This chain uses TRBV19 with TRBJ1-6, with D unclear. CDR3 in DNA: TGTGCCAGTAGTATCCGACTCTCCTATAATTCACCCCTCCACTTT. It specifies CASSIRLSYNSPLHF. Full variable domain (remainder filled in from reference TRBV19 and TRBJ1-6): DGGITQSPKYLFRKEGQNVTLSCEQNLNHDAMYWYRQDPGQGLRLIYYSQIVNDFQKGDIAEGYSVSREKKESFPLTVTSAQKNPTAFYLCASSIRLSYNSPLHFGNGTRLTVT.